The clone carrying this T cell receptor (beta chain) was seen once. Its antigen remains unknown. At one end the junction does not follow the germline gene, possibly because of a read error. The time point here: late sampling 161 to 241 days after vaccination in a few convalescent patients. Documented treatment: approximately 10-day PBMC culture with coronavirus spike peptide pools or control peptides (ViraFEST assay). Per well, two million PBMCs were cultured in the presence of about 10 IU/ml IL-2 and approximately 9.4 ug/ml peptide pools. The length of the CDR3 is 17 residues. Germline loops: CDR1 MNHEY, CDR2 SMNVEV (reference sequence). The Oncomine TCR Beta short-read assay was applied to DNA of cultured CD4+ T cells. Once CD4+ T cells had been cultured, genomic DNA was extracted from them. A single record per CDR3 protein comes from TCRdb applying MiXCR to the PCR reads. Among tens of thousands of distinct CDR3 sequences listed, 25% to 30% were seen once.

The sample comes from a study of vaccination and CD4 T cells after COVID-19. Overall study: Blood was drawn a median around 72 days post second dose, range 14 to 241.

Study outcomes and limitations: Vaccine-specific clones numbering 304 of 307 showed spike mono-reactivity in convalescent patients.

The source is a human donor who had recovered from COVID-19. The material was CD4+ T cells from blood, cultured in vitro, obtained about 7 months after SARS-CoV-2 vaccination. The V gene is TRBV27, the J gene TRBJ2-1, with 14 bases identical to TRBD2. The CDR3 coding sequence is TGTGCCAGCAGTCTCGGGACTAGCGGGAGTCTGGTGGATGAGCGGTTCTTC. It translates to CASSLGTSGSLVDERFF.